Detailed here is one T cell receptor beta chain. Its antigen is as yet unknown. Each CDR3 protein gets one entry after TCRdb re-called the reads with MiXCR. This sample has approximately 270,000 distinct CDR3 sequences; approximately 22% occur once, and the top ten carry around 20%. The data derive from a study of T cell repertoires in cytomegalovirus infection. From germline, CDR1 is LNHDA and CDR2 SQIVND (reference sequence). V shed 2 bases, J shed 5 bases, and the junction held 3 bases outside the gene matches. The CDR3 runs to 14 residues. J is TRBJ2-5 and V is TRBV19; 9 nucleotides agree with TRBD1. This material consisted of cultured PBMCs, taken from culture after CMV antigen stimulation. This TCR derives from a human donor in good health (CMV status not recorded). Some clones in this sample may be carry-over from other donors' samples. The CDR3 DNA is TGTGCCAGTAGTATAACAGGGGGCGAGGAGACCCAGTACTTC. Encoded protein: CASSITGGEETQYF.